The rows below give T cell receptor beta chains drawn from one sample of a study of cytomegalovirus exposure and HLA in healthy donors. The data were produced by immunoSEQ multiplex PCR, yet TCRdb's version contains in-frame clones alone and is incomplete. Among tens of thousands of clones listed, around 80% were seen once. The sequenced sample consisted of PBMCs. The receptors here all came from a man aged 25 to 40 in good health and CMV-seronegative. Both conserved end residues are part of each CDR3. The D gene is left open where the match is weak. Size values are once, few and many counts, or a class for expanded clones, and some rows have none.

>NA|TRBJ2-5|TRBV7-2|TRBD2
CASSLSSGWGETQYF
TGTGCCAGCAGCCTCTCTAGCGGTTGGGGAGAGACCCAGTACTTC
>NA|TRBJ2-1|TRBV6-5|TRBD2
CATHKGTSGFNEQFF
TGTGCCACCCACAAAGGGACTAGCGGATTCAATGAGCAGTTCTTC
>NA|TRBJ1-5|TRBV27|TRBD1
CASSNRGQPQHF
TGTGCCAGCAGTAACAGGGGTCAGCCCCAGCATTTT
>NA|TRBJ1-1|TRBV6-5|TRBD1
CASSRDRGTEAFF
TGTGCCAGCAGTCGGGACAGGGGCACTGAAGCTTTCTTT
>NA|TRBJ2-1|TRBV6-6|TRBD1
CASSPDRVINNEQFF
TGTGCCAGCAGTCCCGACAGGGTAATCAACAATGAGCAGTTCTTC
>NA|TRBJ1-3|TRBV15|NA
CATRQGGPGNTIYF
TGTGCCACCAGGCAAGGAGGACCTGGAAACACCATATATTTT
>NA|TRBJ2-2|TRBV27|NA
CASFDRTGELFF
TGTGCCAGCTTTGACAGGACCGGGGAGCTGTTTTTT
>NA|TRBJ1-2|TRBV27|NA
CASRSRGVPSYTF
TGTGCCAGCAGAAGTCGGGGGGTACCAAGCTACACCTTC
>NA|TRBJ2-1|TRBV30|TRBD2
CAWSPTSSSSYNEQFF
TGTGCCTGGAGCCCGACTAGCTCGAGCTCCTACAATGAGCAGTTCTTC
>NA|TRBJ1-2|TRBV5-1|NA
CASSLGYSGRGPSYGYTF
TGCGCCAGCAGCTTGGGCTACTCGGGTAGGGGCCCAAGCTATGGCTACACCTTC
>few|TRBJ2-7|TRBV27|TRBD2
CASSRPPGTSGAYEQYF
TGTGCCAGCAGTCGCCCCCCCGGGACTAGCGGGGCCTACGAGCAGTACTTC
>few|TRBJ1-5|TRBV2|NA
CASSGGPSNQPQHF
TGTGCCAGCAGTGGGGGGCCGAGCAATCAGCCCCAGCATTTT
>NA|TRBJ1-1|TRBV5-4|NA
CASSPEVGQGKNTEAFF
TGTGCCAGCAGCCCGGAAGTTGGGCAGGGCAAGAACACTGAAGCTTTCTTT
>NA|TRBJ2-7|TRBV7-9|TRBD1
CASSTKDRSSYEQYF
TGTGCCAGCAGCACCAAGGACAGGAGCTCCTACGAGCAGTACTTC
>NA|TRBJ1-2|TRBV10-1|TRBD1
CASSAGQGDGYTF
TGCGCCAGCAGTGCGGGACAGGGTGACGGCTACACCTTC
>NA|TRBJ2-2|TRBV7-7|TRBD2
CASSSQTSGTTGELFF
TGTGCCAGCAGCTCACAGACTAGCGGGACCACCGGGGAGCTGTTTTTT
>NA|TRBJ2-3|TRBV10-1|TRBD2
CASSESRLAGAPIYF
TGCGCCAGCAGTGAGTCGAGACTAGCGGGGGCCCCGATTTATTTT
>NA|TRBJ1-5|TRBV4-1|NA
CASSQDGGIGNQPQHF
TGCGCCAGCAGCCAAGATGGGGGGATTGGCAATCAGCCCCAGCATTTT
>once|TRBJ2-2|TRBV30|NA
CAWSPLTRDTGELFF
TGTGCCTGGAGTCCCCTTACTAGGGACACCGGGGAGCTGTTTTTT
>NA|TRBJ2-1|TRBV6-1|NA
CASSERRVLNNEQFF
TGTGCCAGCAGTGAAAGGCGGGTCCTTAACAATGAGCAGTTCTTC
>NA|TRBJ1-2|TRBV27|NA
CASSFPDSLIYYGYTF
TGTGCCAGCAGTTTCCCGGACAGCCTGATTTACTATGGCTACACCTTC
>NA|TRBJ2-7|TRBV27|TRBD1
CASSFWDRTYEQYF
TGTGCCAGCAGTTTCTGGGACAGGACCTACGAGCAGTACTTC
>NA|TRBJ1-1|TRBV6-5|NA
CASSPQAITEAFF
TGTGCCAGCAGCCCACAGGCGATCACTGAAGCTTTCTTT
>NA|TRBJ2-3|TRBV7-2|NA
CASSFPGTDTQYF
TGTGCCAGCAGCTTTCCGGGGACAGATACGCAGTATTTT
>NA|TRBJ1-1|TRBV7-8|NA
CASSFLREEAFF
TGTGCCAGCAGCTTTCTGAGAGAAGAAGCTTTCTTT
>NA|TRBJ1-2|TRBV6-4|TRBD1
CASSDEGTGISGYTF
TGTGCCAGCAGTGACGAAGGGACAGGGATAAGTGGCTACACCTTC